This T cell receptor (beta chain) originates from a study of PD-L1 blockade in urothelial cancer. Turning to the study itself: The study started patients on atezolizumab in the mid-2010s, giving 1,200 mg intravenously every 3 weeks.

Trimming left V 2 bases short and J 6 bases short, with 16 bases between. Germline V lookup: CDR1 SGHRS, CDR2 YFSETQ. The CDR3 extends over 15 amino acids. TCRdb's table, derived via immunoSEQ multiplex PCR, lists solely in-frame clones and lacks some. The data contain about 79,000 clones, around four fifths of them seen just once; the ten biggest clones take up about 7.4%. Study-level results: Those with durable benefit had larger increases in tumor-associated blood clones at 3 weeks.

As to time point: pretreatment peripheral blood. In regard to this clone: The target antigen is unknown.

The sequencing here drew on PBMCs, taken around atezolizumab (anti-PD-L1) treatment. The chain employs TRBV5-1 and TRBJ2-3, with a weak D call TRBD2 (5 bases). The TCR comes from a man aged 40-55 years with urothelial cancer. CDR3 nucleotides: TGCGCCAGCAGCTTCGGAGCGGCCCGTGTGGATACGCAGTATTTT. As protein: CASSFGAARVDTQYF.